This T cell receptor beta chain appears in the sequencing data of a study of T-cell reconstitution after alpha-beta-depleted transplantation in children. Unique molecular identifiers were built into the TCRbeta library. TCRdb re-called the PCR reads through MiXCR, storing one row per CDR3 protein. The sample consists of nearly 200,000 distinct CDR3 sequences, 5% to 7.5% of them appearing once. This clonotype appeared many times. What it binds is unknown. Whole-study findings and limits: About two months after transplant, alpha-beta T cells reportedly came from several hundred expanded graft clones. T cells produced anew were the main source of T-cell counts and diversity one year after transplant. Some patients' high day-60 TCRbeta diversity was attributed to recipient cells surviving conditioning.

The clonotype was recovered from a girl younger than two with combined immunodeficiency, due to receive a stem cell transplant. Sequencing was performed on PBMCs, taken before TCRalphabeta/CD19-depleted stem cell transplant.

The CDR3 loop reads CSALGTSDGYTF. The CDR3 nucleotides read TGCAGTGCTCTCGGGACGTCGGATGGCTACACCTTC. This rearrangement joins TRBV20-1 to TRBJ1-2; perhaps TRBD1 as D (5 bases). CDR1 and CDR2 (germline): DFQATT, SNEGSKA (reference sequence). The V and J ends lost 5 bases and 6 bases respectively, with 13 bases between them. There are 12 residues in the CDR3.